This T cell receptor (beta chain) stems from a study of regulatory T cells in long-lasting Graves disease. Study summary: Persistent Graves' disease required over 5 years of antithyroid drugs and positive TSH receptor antibodies. Study findings and constraints: Thyroid tissue was not sampled; only peripheral blood was.

The time point here: persistent/refractory GD, antithyroid drugs over 5 years with positive TRAb. Isolated PBMC RNA provided the starting material for the TCR library. According to the study, TCR beta libraries were built with iRepertoire HTBI primers and CDR3-region Arm-PCR. In the original processing: Across samples, 62 TRBV and some 13 TRBJ segments were found. TCRdb called the multiplex PCR reads again in MiXCR, with one record for every CDR3 protein. TCRdb, not the authors, supplied the V and J calls. The table lists 500,000 to 800,000 distinct CDR3 sequences, about 32% of them singletons, with under 50% in the top ten. V was pared by 2 bases and J by 4 bases, with 6 bases between. The CDR3 contains 13 residues. CDR1 is LNHNV and CDR2 is YYDKDF in the germline V gene (reference sequence). Remarks on this clonotype: No antigen is known for it.

The source of this sequence is a female donor with Graves disease. The material sequenced was peripheral blood mononuclear cells (PBMCs), taken when the disease was refractory, from a patient treated with antithyroid drugs. The chain combines TRBV15 with TRBJ1-5, with unresolved D. The CDR3 nucleotides read TGTGCCACCAGCAGACCGGGTAATCAGCCCCAGCATTTT. Encoded protein: CATSRPGNQPQHF. The variable domain in full, with the rest retrieved from reference TRBV15 and TRBJ1-5, is DAMVIQNPRYQVTQFGKPVTLSCSQTLNHNVMYWYQQKSSQAPKLLFHYYDKDFNNEADTPDNFQSRRPNTSFCFLDIRSPGLGDTAMYLCATSRPGNQPQHFGDGTRLSIL.